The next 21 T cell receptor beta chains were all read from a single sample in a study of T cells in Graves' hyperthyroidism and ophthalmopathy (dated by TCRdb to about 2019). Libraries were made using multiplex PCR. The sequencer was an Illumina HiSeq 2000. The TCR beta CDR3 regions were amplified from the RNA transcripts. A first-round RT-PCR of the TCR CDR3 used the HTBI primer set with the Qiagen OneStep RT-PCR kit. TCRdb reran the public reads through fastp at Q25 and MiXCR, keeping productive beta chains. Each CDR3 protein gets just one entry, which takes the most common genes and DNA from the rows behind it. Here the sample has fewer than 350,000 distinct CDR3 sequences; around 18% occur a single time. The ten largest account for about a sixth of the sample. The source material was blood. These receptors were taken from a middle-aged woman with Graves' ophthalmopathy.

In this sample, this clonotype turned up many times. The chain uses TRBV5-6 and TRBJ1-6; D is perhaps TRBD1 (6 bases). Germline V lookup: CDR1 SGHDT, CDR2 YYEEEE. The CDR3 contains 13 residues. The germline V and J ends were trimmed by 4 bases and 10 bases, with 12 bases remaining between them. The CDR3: CASSKTGKSPLHF. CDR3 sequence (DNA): TGTGCCAGCAGCAAAACAGGGAAATCACCCCTCCACTTT.

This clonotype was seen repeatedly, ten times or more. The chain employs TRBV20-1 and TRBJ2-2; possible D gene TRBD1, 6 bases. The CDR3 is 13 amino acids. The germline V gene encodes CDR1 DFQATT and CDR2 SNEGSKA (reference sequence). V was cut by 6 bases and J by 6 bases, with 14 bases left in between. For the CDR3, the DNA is TGCAGTGCCGCATACAGGGTCCCCGGGGAGCTGTTTTTT. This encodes CSAAYRVPGELFF.

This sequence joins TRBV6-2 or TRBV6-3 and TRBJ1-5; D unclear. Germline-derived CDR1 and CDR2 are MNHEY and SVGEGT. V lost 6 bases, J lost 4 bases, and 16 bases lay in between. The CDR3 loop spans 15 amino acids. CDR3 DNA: TGTGCCAGCAGGCCCGGCGGGGTCAGGAATCAGCCCCAGCATTTT. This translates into CASRPGGVRNQPQHF.

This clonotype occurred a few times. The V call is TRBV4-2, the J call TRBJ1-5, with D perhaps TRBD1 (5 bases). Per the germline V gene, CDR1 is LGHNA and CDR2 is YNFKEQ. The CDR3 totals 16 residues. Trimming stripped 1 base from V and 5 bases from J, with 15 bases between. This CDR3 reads CASSQVMAGRDQPQHF. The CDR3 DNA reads TGTGCCAGCAGCCAAGTAATGGCAGGGCGGGATCAGCCCCAGCATTTT.

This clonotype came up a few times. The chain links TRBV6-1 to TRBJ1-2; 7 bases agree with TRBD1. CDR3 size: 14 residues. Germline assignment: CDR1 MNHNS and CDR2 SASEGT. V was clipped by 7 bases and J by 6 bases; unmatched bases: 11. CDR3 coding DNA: TGTGCCAGCACCCCCCTGGGGCAGGGGGATGGCTACACCTTC. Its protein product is CASTPLGQGDGYTF.

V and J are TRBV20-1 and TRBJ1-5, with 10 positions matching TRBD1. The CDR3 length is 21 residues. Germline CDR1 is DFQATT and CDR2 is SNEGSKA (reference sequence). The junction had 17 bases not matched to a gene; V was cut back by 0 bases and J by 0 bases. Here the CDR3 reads CSARDMTYGQGVYNSNQPQHF. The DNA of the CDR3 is TGCAGTGCTAGAGACATGACGTACGGACAGGGGGTTTATAATAGCAATCAGCCCCAGCATTTT.

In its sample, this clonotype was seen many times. CDR3 nucleotides: TGTGCCAGTAGTATGCTGTACATCACCGGGGAGCTGTTTTTT. Its translation is CASSMLYITGELFF. The rearrangement uses TRBV19 and TRBJ2-2; D is unclear. Germline loops: CDR1 LNHDA, CDR2 SQIVND (reference sequence). The CDR3 runs 14 residues. V was pared by 3 bases and J by 4 bases, with 9 bases between.

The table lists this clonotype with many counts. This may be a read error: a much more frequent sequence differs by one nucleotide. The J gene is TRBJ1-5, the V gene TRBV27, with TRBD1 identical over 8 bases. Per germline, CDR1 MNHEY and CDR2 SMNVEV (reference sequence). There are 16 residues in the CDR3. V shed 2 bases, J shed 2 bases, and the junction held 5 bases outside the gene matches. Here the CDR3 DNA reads TGTGCCAGCAGTTTAACCGGGACAGGAGGCAATCAGCCCCAGCATTTT. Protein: CASSLTGTGGNQPQHF.

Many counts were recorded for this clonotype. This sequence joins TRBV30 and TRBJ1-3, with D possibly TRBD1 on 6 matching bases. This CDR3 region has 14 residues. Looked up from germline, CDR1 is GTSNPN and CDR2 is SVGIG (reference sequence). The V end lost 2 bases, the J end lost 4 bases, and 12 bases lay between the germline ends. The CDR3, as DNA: TGTGCCTGGAGTTCCGGGGGGCAAGGAAACACCATATATTTT. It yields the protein CAWSSGGQGNTIYF.

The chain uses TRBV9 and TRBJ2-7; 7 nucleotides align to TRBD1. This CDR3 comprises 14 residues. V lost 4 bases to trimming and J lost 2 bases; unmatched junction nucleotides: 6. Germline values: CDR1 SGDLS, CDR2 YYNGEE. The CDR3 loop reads CASSPQTGTYEQYF. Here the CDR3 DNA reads TGTGCCAGCAGCCCCCAGACAGGGACCTACGAGCAGTACTTC.

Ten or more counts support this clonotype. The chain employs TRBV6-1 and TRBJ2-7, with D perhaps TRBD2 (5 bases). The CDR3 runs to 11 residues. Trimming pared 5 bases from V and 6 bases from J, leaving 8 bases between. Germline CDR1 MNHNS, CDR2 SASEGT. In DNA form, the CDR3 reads TGTGCCAGCAGTAGTAGCGCCGAGCAGTACTTC. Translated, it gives CASSSSAEQYF.

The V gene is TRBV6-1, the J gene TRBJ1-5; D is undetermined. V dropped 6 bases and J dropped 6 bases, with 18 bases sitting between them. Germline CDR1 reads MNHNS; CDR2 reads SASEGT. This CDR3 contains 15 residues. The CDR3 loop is CASRHNLGVFQPQHF. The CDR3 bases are TGTGCCAGCAGACACAACTTGGGCGTCTTTCAGCCCCAGCATTTT.

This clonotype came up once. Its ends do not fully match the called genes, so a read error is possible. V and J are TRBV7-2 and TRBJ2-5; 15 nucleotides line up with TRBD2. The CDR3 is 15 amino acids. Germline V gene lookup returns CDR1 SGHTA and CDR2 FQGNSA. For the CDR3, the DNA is TGCGCCAGCAGCCAGGGACTAGCGGGAGGAGAGACCCAGTACTTC. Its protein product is CASSQGLAGGETQYF.

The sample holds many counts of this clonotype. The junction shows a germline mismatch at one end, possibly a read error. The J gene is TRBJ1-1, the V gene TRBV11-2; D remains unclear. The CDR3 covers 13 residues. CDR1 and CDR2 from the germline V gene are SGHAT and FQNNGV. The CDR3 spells CVSSRLKSTEAFF. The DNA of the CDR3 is TGTGTCAGCAGCCGCTTGAAGAGTACTGAAGCTTTCTTT.

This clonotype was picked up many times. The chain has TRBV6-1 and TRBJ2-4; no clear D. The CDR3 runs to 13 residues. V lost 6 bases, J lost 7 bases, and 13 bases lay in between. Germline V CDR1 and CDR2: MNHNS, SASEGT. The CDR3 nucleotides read TGTGCCAGCAGGATACAAAACGGGAACATTCAGTACTTC. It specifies CASRIQNGNIQYF.

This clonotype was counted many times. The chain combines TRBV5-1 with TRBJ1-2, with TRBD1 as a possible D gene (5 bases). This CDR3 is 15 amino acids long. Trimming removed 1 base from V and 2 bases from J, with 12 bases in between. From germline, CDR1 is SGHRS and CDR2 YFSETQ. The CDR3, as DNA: TGCGCCAGCAGCTTGTCTCAGACAGCCAACTATGGCTACACCTTC. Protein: CASSLSQTANYGYTF.

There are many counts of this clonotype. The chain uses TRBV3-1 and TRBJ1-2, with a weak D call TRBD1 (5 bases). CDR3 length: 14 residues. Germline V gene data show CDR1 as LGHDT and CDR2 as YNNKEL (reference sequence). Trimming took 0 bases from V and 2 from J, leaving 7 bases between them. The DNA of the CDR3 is TGTGCCAGCAGCCAAGACCGGGACAACTATGGCTACACCTTC. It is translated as CASSQDRDNYGYTF.

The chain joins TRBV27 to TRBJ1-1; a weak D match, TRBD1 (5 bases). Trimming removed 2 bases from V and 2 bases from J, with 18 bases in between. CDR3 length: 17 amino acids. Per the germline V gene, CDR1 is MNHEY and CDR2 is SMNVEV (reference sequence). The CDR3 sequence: CASSLGGFWGVNTEAFF. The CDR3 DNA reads TGTGCCAGCAGTTTAGGGGGGTTCTGGGGGGTAAACACTGAAGCTTTCTTT.

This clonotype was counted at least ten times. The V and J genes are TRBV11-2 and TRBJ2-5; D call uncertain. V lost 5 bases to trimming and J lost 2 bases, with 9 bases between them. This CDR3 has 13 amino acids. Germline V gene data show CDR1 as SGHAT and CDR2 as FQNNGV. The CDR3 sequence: CASSNHYQETQYF. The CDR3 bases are TGTGCCAGCAGCAACCATTATCAAGAGACCCAGTACTTC.

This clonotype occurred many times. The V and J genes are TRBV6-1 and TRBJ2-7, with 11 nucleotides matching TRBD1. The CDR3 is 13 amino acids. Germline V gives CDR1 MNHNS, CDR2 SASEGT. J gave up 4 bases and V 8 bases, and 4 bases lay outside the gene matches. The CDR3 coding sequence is TGTGCCAGCGCGGGACAGGGGGTATACGAGCAGTACTTC. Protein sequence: CASAGQGVYEQYF.

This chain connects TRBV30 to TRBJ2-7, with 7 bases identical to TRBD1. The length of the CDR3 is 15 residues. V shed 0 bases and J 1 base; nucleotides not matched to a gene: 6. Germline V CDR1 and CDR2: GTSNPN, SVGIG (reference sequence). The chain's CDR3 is CAWSVKQGKSYEQYF. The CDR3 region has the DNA TGTGCCTGGAGTGTTAAACAGGGGAAATCCTACGAGCAGTACTTC.